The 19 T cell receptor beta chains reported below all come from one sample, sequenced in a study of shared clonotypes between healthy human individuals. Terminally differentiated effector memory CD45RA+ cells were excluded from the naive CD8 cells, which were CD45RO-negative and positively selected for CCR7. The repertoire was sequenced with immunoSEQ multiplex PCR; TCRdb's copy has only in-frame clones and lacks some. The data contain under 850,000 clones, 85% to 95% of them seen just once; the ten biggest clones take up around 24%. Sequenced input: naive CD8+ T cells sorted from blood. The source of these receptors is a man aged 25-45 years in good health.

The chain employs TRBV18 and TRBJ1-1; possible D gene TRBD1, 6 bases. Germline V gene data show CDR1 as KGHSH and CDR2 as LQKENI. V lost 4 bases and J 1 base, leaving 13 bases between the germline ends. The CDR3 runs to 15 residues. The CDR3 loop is CASSRTVTKNTEAFF. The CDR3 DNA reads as TGTGCCAGCTCACGGACAGTTACTAAGAACACTGAAGCTTTCTTT.

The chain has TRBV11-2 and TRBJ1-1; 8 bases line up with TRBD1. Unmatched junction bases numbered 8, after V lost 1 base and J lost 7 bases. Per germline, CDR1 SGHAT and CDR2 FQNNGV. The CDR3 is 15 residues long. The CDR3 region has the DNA TGTGCCAGCAGCTTAGGCCCAGGGGGCATGAATGAAGCTTTCTTT. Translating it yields CASSLGPGGMNEAFF.

The CDR3 bases are TGCAGCGTCGAGACAGGGGCCTATCCCTACGAGCAGTACTTC. Its translation is CSVETGAYPYEQYF. This chain joins TRBV29-1 and TRBJ2-7; 8 bases agree with TRBD1. CDR3 length: 14 amino acids. V was clipped by 6 bases and J by 2 bases; unmatched bases: 9. Germline V gene data show CDR1 as SQVTM and CDR2 as ANQGSEA.

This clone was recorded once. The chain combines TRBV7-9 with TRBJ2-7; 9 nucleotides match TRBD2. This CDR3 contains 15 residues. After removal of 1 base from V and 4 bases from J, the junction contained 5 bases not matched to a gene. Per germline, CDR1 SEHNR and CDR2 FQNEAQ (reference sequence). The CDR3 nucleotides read TGTGCCAGCAGCTTAGAGCTAGCGGGGAATTACGAGCAGTACTTC. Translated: CASSLELAGNYEQYF.

This CDR3 reads CASSGRTSGEETQYF. The CDR3 DNA follows: TGTGCCAGCAGCGGCCGGACTAGCGGAGAAGAGACCCAGTACTTC. The V call is TRBV9, the J call TRBJ2-5; 10 bases are a match to TRBD2. Losses at the gene ends were 3 bases for V and 3 bases for J; bases not matched to a gene: 5. This CDR3 region has 15 residues. CDR1 is SGDLS and CDR2 is YYNGEE in the germline V gene.

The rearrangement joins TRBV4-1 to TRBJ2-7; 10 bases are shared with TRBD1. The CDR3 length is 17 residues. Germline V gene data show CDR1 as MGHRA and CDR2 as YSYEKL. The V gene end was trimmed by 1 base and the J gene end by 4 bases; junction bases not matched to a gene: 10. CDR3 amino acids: CASSQGGSGTGEYEQYF. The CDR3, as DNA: TGCGCCAGCAGCCAAGGAGGCTCCGGGACAGGGGAGTACGAGCAGTACTTC.

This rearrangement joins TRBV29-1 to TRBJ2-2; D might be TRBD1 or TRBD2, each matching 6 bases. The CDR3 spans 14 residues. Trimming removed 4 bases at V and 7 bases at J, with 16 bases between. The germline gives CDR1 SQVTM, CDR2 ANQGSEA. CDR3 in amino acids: CSVGGTNTNGELFF. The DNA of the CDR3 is TGCAGCGTTGGCGGGACAAATACGAACGGGGAGCTGTTTTTT.

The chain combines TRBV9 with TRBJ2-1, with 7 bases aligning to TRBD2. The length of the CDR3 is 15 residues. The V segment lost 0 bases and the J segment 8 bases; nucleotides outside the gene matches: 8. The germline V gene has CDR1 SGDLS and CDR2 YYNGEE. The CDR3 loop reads CASSVAGGSVDEQFF. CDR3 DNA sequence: TGTGCCAGCAGCGTAGCGGGCGGGAGCGTCGATGAGCAGTTCTTC.

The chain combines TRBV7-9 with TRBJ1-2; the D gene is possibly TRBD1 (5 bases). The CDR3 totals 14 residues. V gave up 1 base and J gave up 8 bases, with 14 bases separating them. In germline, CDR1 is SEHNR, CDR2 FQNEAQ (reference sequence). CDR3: CASSLGGTMGGYTF. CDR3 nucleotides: TGTGCCAGCAGCTTAGGGGGGACCATGGGAGGCTACACCTTC.

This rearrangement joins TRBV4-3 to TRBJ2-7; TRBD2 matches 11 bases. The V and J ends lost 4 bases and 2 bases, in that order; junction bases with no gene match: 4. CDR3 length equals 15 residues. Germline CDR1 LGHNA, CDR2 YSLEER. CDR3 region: CASSPGTSGPYEQYF. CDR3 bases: TGCGCCAGCAGCCCGGGGACTAGCGGTCCCTACGAGCAGTACTTC.

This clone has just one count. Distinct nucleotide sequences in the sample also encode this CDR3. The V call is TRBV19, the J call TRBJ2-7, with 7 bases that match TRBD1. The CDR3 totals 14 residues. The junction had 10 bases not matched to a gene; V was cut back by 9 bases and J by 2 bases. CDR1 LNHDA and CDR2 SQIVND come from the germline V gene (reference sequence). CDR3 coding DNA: TGTGCCAGCAGCCTCACAGGGGCCACCTACGAGCAGTACTTC. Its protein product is CASSLTGATYEQYF.

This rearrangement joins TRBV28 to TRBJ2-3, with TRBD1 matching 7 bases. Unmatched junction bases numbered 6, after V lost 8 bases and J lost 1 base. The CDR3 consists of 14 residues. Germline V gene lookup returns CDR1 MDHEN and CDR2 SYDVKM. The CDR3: CASQSGQGTDTQYF. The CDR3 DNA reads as TGTGCCAGCCAGTCAGGACAGGGCACAGATACGCAGTATTTT.

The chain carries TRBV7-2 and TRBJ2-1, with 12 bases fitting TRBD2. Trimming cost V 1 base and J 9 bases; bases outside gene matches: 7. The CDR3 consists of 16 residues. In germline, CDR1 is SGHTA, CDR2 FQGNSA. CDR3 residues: CASSLGPSGREGEQFF. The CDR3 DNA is TGTGCCAGCAGCTTAGGGCCTAGCGGGAGGGAGGGTGAGCAGTTCTTC.

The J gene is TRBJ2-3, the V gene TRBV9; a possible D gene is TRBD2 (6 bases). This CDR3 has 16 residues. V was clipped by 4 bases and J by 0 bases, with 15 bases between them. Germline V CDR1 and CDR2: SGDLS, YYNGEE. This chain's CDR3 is CASSSNIAESTDTQYF. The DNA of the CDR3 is TGTGCCAGCAGCTCAAATATAGCGGAGAGCACAGATACGCAGTATTTT.

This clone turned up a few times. The CDR3 spells CASSFSPAGELFF. In DNA, the CDR3 is TGCGCCAGCAGCTTCTCTCCGGCCGGGGAGCTGTTTTTT. The chain uses TRBV5-1 and TRBJ2-2; the D is unclear. Trimming cost V 2 bases and J 6 bases, with 8 bases left between them. The germline V gene has CDR1 SGHRS and CDR2 YFSETQ. The CDR3 length is 13 residues.

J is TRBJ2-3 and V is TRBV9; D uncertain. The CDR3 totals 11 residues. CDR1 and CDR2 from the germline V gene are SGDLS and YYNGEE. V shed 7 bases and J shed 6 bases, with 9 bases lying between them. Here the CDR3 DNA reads TGTGCCAGCGGACGACGGGATACGCAGTATTTT. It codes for CASGRRDTQYF. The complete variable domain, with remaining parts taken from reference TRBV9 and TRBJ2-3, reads DSGVTQTPKHLITATGQRVTLRCSPRSGDLSVYWYQQSLDQGLQFLIQYYNGEERAKGNILERFSAQQFPDLHSELNLSSLELGDSALYFCASGRRDTQYFGPGTRLTVL.

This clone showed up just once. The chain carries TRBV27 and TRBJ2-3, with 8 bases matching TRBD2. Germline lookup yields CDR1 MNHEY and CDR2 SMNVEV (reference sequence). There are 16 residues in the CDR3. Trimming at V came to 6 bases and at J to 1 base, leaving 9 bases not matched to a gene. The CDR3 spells CASRPWPLAGTDTQYF. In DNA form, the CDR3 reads TGTGCCAGCAGACCATGGCCACTAGCGGGCACAGATACGCAGTATTTT.

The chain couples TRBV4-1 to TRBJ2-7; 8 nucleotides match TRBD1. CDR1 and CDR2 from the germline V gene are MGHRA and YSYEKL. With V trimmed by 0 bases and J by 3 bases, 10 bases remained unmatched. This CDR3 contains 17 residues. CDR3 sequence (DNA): TGCGCCAGCAGCCAAGATTATTTCGCCGACAGGGGCTACGAGCAGTACTTC. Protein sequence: CASSQDYFADRGYEQYF.

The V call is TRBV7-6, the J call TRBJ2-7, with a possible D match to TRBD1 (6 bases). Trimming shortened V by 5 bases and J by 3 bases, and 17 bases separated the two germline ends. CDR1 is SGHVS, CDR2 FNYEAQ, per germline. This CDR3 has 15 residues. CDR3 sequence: CASSPSGGAGYEQYF. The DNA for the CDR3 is TGTGCCAGCAGCCCGTCTGGGGGCGCAGGCTACGAGCAGTACTTC.